These 18 T cell receptor beta chains originate from one sample sequenced in a study of T cell repertoires in cytomegalovirus infection. No antigen is known for these receptors. TCRdb independently ran MiXCR on the reads; one entry per CDR3 protein. The sample comprises approximately 910,000 distinct CDR3 sequences, approximately 31% of which are singletons, and about an eighth rests with the top ten. Sequencing was performed on cultured CD8+ T cells from PBMCs, taken from culture after CMV antigen stimulation. These receptors came from a human donor in good health (CMV status not recorded). Some clones in this sample may be carry-over from other donors' samples.

V is TRBV7-9 and J is TRBJ1-1; D is possibly TRBD1 (5 bases). The CDR3 is 13 amino acids. Trimming pared 4 bases from V and 7 bases from J, leaving 13 bases between. Per germline, CDR1 SEHNR and CDR2 FQNEAQ (reference sequence). CDR3 amino acids: CASSSGGGDEAFF. DNA for the CDR3: TGTGCCAGCAGCTCGGGGGGGGGTGATGAAGCTTTCTTT.

The V call is TRBV11-1, the J call TRBJ2-1; 13 bases are a match to TRBD2. This CDR3 has 18 residues. V was pared by 5 bases and J by 0 bases, with 7 bases of the junction left unmatched. The germline V gene has CDR1 SGHAT and CDR2 FQDESV (reference sequence). Here the CDR3 reads CASSMGLAGPISYNEQFF. The CDR3 DNA follows: TGTGCCAGCAGCATGGGACTAGCGGGGCCGATCTCCTACAATGAGCAGTTCTTC.

The J gene is TRBJ2-2, the V gene TRBV9; no reliable D call. Deletions cut 1 base from V and 0 bases from J, with 7 bases between. The germline CDR1 and CDR2 sequences are SGDLS and YYNGEE. CDR3 length: 15 amino acids. The CDR3 region is CASSVSPSNTGELFF. CDR3 DNA sequence: TGTGCCAGCAGCGTAAGCCCGTCGAACACCGGGGAGCTGTTTTTT.

V gene TRBV27 combines with J gene TRBJ1-1, with D unresolved. The CDR3 contains 15 residues. The ends were cut back, 0 bases at V and 2 bases at J, with 10 bases in the middle. Per germline, CDR1 MNHEY and CDR2 SMNVEV (reference sequence). The CDR3 sequence is CASSLSHGVNTEAFF. The CDR3, as DNA: TGTGCCAGCAGTTTATCTCACGGGGTCAACACTGAAGCTTTCTTT.

This rearrangement joins TRBV6-4 to TRBJ2-3; TRBD1 agrees at 11 bases. The V gene end was trimmed by 2 bases and the J gene end by 4 bases; junction bases not matched to a gene: 5. The CDR3 totals 16 residues. Germline lookup yields CDR1 MRHNA and CDR2 SNTAGT. The CDR3 nucleotides read TGTGCCAGCAGTGACAAATCGGGACAGGGGGCAGATACGCAGTATTTT. It specifies CASSDKSGQGADTQYF.

The sample holds a few counts of this clonotype. The chain recombines TRBV5-1 with TRBJ2-3; tentatively, D is TRBD1 or TRBD2 (5 bases each). The CDR3 is made up of 15 amino acids. From germline, CDR1 is SGHRS and CDR2 YFSETQ. Trimming cost V 5 bases and J 2 bases, with 15 bases left between them. CDR3 protein: CASSPWDPFTDTQYF. CDR3 bases: TGCGCCAGCAGTCCTTGGGACCCCTTCACAGATACGCAGTATTTT.

The chain uses TRBV7-2 and TRBJ2-1, with 9 bases matching TRBD1. CDR3 size: 15 residues. Unmatched junction bases numbered 5, after V lost 0 bases and J lost 8 bases. Germline lookup yields CDR1 SGHTA and CDR2 FQGNSA. The CDR3 sequence is CASSLARTGADEQFF. CDR3 DNA: TGTGCCAGCAGCTTAGCCAGGACAGGGGCCGATGAGCAGTTCTTC.

This clonotype was detected many times. The J gene is TRBJ2-2, the V gene TRBV7-6; D perhaps matches TRBD2 (6 bases). This CDR3 spans 21 amino acids. Germline V gene sequence: CDR1 SGHVS, CDR2 FNYEAQ. Between the trimmed V and J ends, which lost 1 base and 1 base, there was a span of 25 bases. CDR3 in amino acids: CASSLVPLPLEGLLNTGELFF. In nucleotides, the CDR3 is TGTGCCAGCAGCTTAGTCCCCCTCCCGTTGGAGGGCTTATTGAACACCGGGGAGCTGTTTTTT.

V gene TRBV28 combines with J gene TRBJ2-7, with D perhaps assigned TRBD1 or TRBD2 (6 bases each). This CDR3 comprises 15 residues. CDR1 and CDR2 (germline): MDHEN, SYDVKM. With 2 bases removed from V and 2 bases from J, the gap between germline ends came to 13 bases. The CDR3 bases are TGTGCCAGCAGTTTAAGGGCAGGGGAGGCCTACGAGCAGTACGTC. Protein: CASSLRAGEAYEQYV.

This clonotype appeared a few times. This chain links TRBV7-2 with TRBJ2-3; D ambiguous. Germline assignment: CDR1 SGHTA and CDR2 FQGNSA. The CDR3 has 16 residues. The germline V and J ends were trimmed by 4 bases and 1 base, with 15 bases remaining between them. CDR3 DNA sequence: TGTGCCAGCAGCTCTCCCGGGCTTCCTGGCACAGATACGCAGTATTTT. This translates into CASSSPGLPGTDTQYF.

In this sample, this clonotype turned up many times. The chain carries TRBV7-8 and TRBJ1-5, with 7 bases aligning to TRBD1. There are 17 residues in the CDR3. V lost 5 bases and J lost 5; bases outside the gene matches: 15. Germline loops: CDR1 SGHVS, CDR2 FQNEAQ. CDR3 sequence (DNA): TGTGCCAGCAGCCATCCGACAGGGTTGGGAGGGGATCAGCCCCAGCATTTT. Its protein product is CASSHPTGLGGDQPQHF.

The table lists this clonotype with a few counts. This chain uses TRBV6-5 with TRBJ1-1; 8 bases align to TRBD1. The junction had 5 bases not matched to a gene; V was cut back by 5 bases and J by 6 bases. The CDR3 contains 13 residues. Germline V lookup: CDR1 MNHEY, CDR2 SVGAGI. CDR3 DNA: TGTGCCAGCAGTACAGGGGGTTTGGCTGAAGCTTTCTTT. Translated, it gives CASSTGGLAEAFF.

This clonotype appeared many times. The chain has TRBV7-8 and TRBJ1-2; TRBD1 is a possible D gene (6 bases). Germline V gene sequence: CDR1 SGHVS, CDR2 FQNEAQ. The CDR3 spans 17 residues. The V end lost 5 bases, the J end lost 1 base, and 20 bases lay between the germline ends. CDR3 sequence reads: CASSPRTGGIGNYGYTF. As DNA, the CDR3 is TGTGCCAGCAGCCCGCGGACGGGGGGCATCGGTAACTATGGCTACACCTTC.

The sample holds a few counts of this clonotype. The chain has TRBV12-3 or TRBV12-4 and TRBJ2-7; 8 bases fit TRBD2. This CDR3 is built from 15 residues. After removal of 1 base from V and 3 bases from J, the junction contained 5 bases not matched to a gene. The CDR3 DNA reads TGTGCCAGCAGTTTAGGCGGGGGGCCACACTACGAGCAGTACTTC. The encoded protein is CASSLGGGPHYEQYF.

This clonotype was observed a single time. Its ends do not fully match the called genes, so a read error is possible. The chain carries TRBV15 and TRBJ2-2, with a possible D match to TRBD2 (5 bases). The V gene's germline CDR1 is LNHNV and CDR2 YYDKDF (reference sequence). There are 14 residues in the CDR3. The DNA of the CDR3 is TGTGCCACCAGCAATGGCGATAACACCGGGGAGCCGTTTTTT. Protein sequence: CATSNGDNTGEPFF.

CDR3 DNA sequence: TGTGCCAGCAGCCCCCCCGTAAAAGAGACCCAGTACTTC. Translated: CASSPPVKETQYF. V and J are TRBV7-9 and TRBJ2-5; no clear D gene. Germline V gene lookup returns CDR1 SEHNR and CDR2 FQNEAQ (reference sequence). CDR3 size: 13 residues. V was shortened by 5 bases and J by 3 bases, with 10 bases between the two germline ends.

This clonotype was counted at least ten times. V is TRBV7-8 and J is TRBJ1-1, with TRBD1 matching 11 bases. Trimming cost V 5 bases and J 5 bases; bases outside gene matches: 13. In germline, CDR1 is SGHVS, CDR2 FQNEAQ. CDR3 length equals 17 residues. The CDR3 here is CASSIQPGTGGRTEAFF. The CDR3 DNA sequence: TGTGCCAGCAGCATTCAACCCGGGACAGGGGGGCGGACTGAAGCTTTCTTT.

Comment on this clonotype: The junction departs from germline at one end; a sequencing error may be responsible. This chain links TRBV27 with TRBJ2-3; D may be TRBD2 (5 bases). Germline values: CDR1 MNHEY, CDR2 SMNVEV (reference sequence). The length of the CDR3 is 15 residues. For the CDR3, the DNA is TGTGTCAGCAGTGCCGGACTTCCTAGCACAGATACGCAGTATTTT. This sequence encodes CVSSAGLPSTDTQYF.